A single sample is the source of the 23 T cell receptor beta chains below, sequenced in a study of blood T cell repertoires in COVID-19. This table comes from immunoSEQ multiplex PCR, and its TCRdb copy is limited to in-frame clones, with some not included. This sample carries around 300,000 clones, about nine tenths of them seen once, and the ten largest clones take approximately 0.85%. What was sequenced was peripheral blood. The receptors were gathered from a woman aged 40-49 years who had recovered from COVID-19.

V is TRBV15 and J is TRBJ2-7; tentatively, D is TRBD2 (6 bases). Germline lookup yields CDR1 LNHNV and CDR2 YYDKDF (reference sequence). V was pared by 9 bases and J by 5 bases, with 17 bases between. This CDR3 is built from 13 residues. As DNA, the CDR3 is TGTGCCACAGCCAAGCGGCTAGCGCACGAGCAGTACTTC. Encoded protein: CATAKRLAHEQYF.

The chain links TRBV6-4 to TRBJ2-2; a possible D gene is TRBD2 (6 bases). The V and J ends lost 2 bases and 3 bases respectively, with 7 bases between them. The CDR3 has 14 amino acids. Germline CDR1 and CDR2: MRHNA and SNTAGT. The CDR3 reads CASSDRLDTGELFF. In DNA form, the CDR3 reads TGTGCCAGCAGTGACAGACTAGACACCGGGGAGCTGTTTTTT.

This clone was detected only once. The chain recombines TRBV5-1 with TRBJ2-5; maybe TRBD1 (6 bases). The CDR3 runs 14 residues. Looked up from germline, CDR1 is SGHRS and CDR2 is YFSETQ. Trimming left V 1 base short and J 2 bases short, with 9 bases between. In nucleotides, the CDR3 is TGCGCCAGCAGCTTGACAGGGAGACAAGAGACCCAGTACTTC. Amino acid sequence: CASSLTGRQETQYF.

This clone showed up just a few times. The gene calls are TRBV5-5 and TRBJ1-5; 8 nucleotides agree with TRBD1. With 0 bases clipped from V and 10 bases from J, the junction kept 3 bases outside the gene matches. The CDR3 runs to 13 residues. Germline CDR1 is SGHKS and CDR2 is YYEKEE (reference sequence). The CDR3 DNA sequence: TGTGCCAGCAGCTTGGCCACAGGGGGTCCCCAGCATTTT. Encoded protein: CASSLATGGPQHF.

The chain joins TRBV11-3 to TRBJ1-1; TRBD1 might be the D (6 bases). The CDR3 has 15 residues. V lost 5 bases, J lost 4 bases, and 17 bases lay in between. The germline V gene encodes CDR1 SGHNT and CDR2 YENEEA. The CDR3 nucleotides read TGTGCCAGCAGCCCAGGGGCGGGTGGGTTCACTGAAGCTTTCTTT. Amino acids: CASSPGAGGFTEAFF.

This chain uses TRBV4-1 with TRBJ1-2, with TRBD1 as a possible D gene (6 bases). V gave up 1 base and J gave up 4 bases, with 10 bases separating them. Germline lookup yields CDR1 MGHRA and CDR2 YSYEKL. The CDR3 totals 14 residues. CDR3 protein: CASSQARDTYGYTF. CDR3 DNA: TGCGCCAGCAGCCAAGCCCGGGACACCTATGGCTACACCTTC.

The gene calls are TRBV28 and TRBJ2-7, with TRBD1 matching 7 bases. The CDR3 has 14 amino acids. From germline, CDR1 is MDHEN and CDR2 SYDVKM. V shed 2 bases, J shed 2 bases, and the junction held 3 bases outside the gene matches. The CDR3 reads CASSLTGAAYEQYF. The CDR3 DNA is TGTGCCAGCAGTTTAACAGGGGCAGCCTACGAGCAGTACTTC.

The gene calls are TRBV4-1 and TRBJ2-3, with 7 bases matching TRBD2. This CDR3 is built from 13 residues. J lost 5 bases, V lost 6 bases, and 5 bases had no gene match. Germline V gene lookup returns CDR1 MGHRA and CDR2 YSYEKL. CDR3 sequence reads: CASRRTSGDTQYF. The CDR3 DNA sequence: TGCGCCAGCAGAAGGACTAGTGGAGATACGCAGTATTTT.

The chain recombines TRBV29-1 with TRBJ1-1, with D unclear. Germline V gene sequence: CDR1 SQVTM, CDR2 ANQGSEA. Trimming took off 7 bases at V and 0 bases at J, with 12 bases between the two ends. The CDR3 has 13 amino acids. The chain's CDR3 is CSAAGIMNTEAFF. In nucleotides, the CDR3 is TGCAGCGCCGCGGGAATCATGAACACTGAAGCTTTCTTT.

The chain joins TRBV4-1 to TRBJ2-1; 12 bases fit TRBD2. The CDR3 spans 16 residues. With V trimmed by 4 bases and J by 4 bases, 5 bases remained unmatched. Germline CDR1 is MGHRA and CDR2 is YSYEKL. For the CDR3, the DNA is TGCGCCAGCAGCCCGAGACTAGCGGGGGTATACAATGAGCAGTTCTTC. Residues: CASSPRLAGVYNEQFF.

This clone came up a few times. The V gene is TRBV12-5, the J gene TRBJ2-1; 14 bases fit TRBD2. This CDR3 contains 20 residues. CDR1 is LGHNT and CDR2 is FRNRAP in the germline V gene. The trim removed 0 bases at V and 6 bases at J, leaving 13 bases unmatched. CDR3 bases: TGTGCTAGTGGTTTGGTGCCTAAGGGACTAGCGGGAGCGGGAAGCAATGAGCAGTTCTTC. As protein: CASGLVPKGLAGAGSNEQFF.

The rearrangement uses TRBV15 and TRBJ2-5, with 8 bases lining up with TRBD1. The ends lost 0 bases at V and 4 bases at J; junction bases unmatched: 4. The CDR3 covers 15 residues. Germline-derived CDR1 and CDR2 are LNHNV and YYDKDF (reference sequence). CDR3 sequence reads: CATSRDGQGPETQYF. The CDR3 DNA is TGTGCCACCAGCAGAGACGGACAGGGACCAGAGACCCAGTACTTC.

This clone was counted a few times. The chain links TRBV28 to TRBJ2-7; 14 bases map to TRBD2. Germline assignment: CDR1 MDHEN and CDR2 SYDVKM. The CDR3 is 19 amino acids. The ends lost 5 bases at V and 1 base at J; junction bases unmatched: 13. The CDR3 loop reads CASSPPSGTSGRRSYEQYF. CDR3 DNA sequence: TGTGCCAGCAGTCCTCCCTCCGGGACTAGCGGGAGAAGGTCCTACGAGCAGTACTTC.

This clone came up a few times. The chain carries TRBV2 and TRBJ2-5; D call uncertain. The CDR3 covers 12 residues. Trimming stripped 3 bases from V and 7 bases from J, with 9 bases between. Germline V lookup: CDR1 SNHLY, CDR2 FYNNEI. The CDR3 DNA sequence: TGTGCCAGCAGTGATCGAGATGGGACCCAGTACTTC. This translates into CASSDRDGTQYF.

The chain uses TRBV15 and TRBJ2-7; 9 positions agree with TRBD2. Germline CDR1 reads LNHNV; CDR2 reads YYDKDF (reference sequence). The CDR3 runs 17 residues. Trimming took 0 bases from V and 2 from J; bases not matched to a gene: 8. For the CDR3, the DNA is TGTGCCACCAGCAGAGATCCGCTAGCGGGAAACCCCTACGAGCAGTACTTC. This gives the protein CATSRDPLAGNPYEQYF.

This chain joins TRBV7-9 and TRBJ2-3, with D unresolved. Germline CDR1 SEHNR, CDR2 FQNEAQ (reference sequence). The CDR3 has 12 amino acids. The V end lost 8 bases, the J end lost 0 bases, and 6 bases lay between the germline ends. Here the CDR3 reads CASATSTDTQYF. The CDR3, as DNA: TGTGCCAGCGCGACAAGCACAGATACGCAGTATTTT.

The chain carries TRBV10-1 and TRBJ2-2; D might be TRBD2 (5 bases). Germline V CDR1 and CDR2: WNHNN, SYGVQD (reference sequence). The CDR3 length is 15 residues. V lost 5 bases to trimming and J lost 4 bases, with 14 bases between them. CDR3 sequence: CASSPGDASTGELFF. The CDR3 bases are TGCGCCAGCAGTCCCGGGGATGCCTCCACCGGGGAGCTGTTTTTT.

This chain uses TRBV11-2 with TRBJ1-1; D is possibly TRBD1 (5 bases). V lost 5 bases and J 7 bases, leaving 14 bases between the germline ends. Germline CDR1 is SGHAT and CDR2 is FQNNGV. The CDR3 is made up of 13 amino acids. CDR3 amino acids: CASSLQETLEAFF. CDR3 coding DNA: TGTGCCAGCAGCCTACAGGAAACTCTTGAAGCTTTCTTT. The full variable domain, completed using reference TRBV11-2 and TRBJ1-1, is EAGVAQSPRYKIIEKRQSVAFWCNPISGHATLYWYQQILGQGPKLLIQFQNNGVVDDSQLPKDRFSAERLKGVDSTLKIQPAKLEDSAVYLCASSLQETLEAFFGQGTRLTVV.

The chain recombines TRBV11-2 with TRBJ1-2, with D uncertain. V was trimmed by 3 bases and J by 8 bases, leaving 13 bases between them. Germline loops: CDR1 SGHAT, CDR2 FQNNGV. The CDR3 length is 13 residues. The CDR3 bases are TGTGCCAGCAGCTTCCGTTCCCTCAGGGGCTACACCTTC. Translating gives CASSFRSLRGYTF.

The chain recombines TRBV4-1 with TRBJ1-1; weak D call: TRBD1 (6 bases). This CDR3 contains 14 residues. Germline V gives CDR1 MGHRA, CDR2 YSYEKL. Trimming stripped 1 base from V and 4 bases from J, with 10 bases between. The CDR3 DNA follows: TGCGCCAGCAGCCAAGTAGGGGGGGGCACTGAAGCTTTCTTT. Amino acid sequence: CASSQVGGGTEAFF.

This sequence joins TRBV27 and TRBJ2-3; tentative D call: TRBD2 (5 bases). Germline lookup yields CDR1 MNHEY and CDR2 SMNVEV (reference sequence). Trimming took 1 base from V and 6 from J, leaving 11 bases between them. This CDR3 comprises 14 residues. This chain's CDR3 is CASSLFGVQDTQYF. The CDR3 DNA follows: TGTGCCAGCAGTTTATTCGGGGTCCAGGATACGCAGTATTTT.

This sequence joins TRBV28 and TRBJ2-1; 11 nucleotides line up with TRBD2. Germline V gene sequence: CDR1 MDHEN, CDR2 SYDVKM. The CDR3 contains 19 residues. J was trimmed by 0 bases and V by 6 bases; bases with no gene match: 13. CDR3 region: CASSVSGLAAVSSYNEQFF. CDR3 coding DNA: TGTGCCAGCAGCGTATCGGGACTAGCGGCTGTAAGCTCCTACAATGAGCAGTTCTTC.

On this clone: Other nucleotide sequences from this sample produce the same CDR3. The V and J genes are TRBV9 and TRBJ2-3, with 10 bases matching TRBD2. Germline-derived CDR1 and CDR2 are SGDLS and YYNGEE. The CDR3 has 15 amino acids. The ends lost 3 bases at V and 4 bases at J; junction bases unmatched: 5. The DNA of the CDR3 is TGTGCCAGCAGCGGGGCTAGCGGGAGTTCAGATACGCAGTATTTT. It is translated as CASSGASGSSDTQYF.